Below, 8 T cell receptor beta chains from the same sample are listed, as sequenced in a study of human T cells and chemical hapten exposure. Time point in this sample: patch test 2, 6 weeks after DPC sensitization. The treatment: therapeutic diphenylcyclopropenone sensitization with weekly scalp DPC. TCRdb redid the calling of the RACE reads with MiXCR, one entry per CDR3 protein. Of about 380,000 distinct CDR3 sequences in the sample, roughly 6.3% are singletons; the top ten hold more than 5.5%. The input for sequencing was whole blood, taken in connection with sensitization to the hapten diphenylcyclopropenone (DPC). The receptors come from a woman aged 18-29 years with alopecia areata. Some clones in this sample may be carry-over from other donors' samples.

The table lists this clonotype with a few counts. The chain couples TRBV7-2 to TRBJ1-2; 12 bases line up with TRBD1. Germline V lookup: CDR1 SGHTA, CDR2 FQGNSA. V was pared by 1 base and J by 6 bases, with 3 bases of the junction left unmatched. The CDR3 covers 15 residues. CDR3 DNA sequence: TGTGCCAGCAGCTTAGTAGGGACAGGGGGCAATGGCTACACCTTC. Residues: CASSLVGTGGNGYTF.

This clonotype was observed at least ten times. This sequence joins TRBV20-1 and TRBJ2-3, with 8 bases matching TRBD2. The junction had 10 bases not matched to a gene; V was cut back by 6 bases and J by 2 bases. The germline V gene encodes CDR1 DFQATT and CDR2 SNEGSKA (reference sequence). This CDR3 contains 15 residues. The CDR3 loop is CSAPTRGGDTDTQYF. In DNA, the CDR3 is TGCAGTGCCCCAACCCGGGGGGGTGACACAGATACGCAGTATTTT.

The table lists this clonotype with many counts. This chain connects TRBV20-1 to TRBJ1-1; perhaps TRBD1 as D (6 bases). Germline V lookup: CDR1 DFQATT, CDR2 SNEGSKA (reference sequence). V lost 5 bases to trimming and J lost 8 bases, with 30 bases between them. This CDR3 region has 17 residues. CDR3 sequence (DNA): TGCAGTGCTCGGAGGCCCGCCGTGACAGGCATCAGTAGGGAAGCTTTCTTT. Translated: CSARRPAVTGISREAFF.

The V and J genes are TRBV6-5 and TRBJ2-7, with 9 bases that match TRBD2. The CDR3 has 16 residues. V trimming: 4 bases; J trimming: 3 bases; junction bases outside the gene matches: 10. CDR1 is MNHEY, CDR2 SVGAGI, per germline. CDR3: CASSFISGGDYYEQYF. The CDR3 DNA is TGTGCCAGCAGTTTTATTAGCGGGGGAGATTACTACGAGCAGTACTTC.

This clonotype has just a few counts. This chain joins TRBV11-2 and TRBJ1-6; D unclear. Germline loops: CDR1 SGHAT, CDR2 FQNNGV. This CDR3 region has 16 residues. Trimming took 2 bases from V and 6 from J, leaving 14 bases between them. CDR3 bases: TGTGCCAGCAGCTTATTGTGGGAGGGAGCTAATTCACCCCTCCACTTT. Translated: CASSLLWEGANSPLHF.

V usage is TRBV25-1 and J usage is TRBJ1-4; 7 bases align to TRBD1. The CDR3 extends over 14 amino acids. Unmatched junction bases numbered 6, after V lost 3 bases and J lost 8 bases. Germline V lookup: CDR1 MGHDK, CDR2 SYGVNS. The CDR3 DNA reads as TGTGCCAGCAGTGATCGGCCAGGGGGAGAAAAACTGTTTTTT. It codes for CASSDRPGGEKLFF. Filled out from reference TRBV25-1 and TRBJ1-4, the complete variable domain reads EADIYQTPRYLVIGTGKKITLECSQTMGHDKMYWYQQDPGMELHLIHYSYGVNSTEKGDLSSESTVSRIRTEHFPLTLESARPSHTSQYLCASSDRPGGEKLFFGSGTQLSVL.

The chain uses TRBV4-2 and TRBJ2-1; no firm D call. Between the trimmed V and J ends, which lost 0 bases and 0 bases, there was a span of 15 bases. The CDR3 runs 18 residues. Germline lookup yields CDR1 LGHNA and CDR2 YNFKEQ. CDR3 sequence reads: CASSQEPPGWNSYNEQFF. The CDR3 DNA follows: TGTGCCAGCAGCCAAGAACCCCCCGGCTGGAACTCCTACAATGAGCAGTTCTTC.

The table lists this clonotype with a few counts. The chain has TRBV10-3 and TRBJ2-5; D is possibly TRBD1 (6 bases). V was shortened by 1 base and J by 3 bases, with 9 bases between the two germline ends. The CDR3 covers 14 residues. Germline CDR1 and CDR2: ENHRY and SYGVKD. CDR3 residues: CAISEFRGEETQYF. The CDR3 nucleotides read TGTGCCATCAGTGAGTTCAGGGGAGAAGAGACCCAGTACTTC.